Presented here are 17 T cell receptor beta chains from one specimen sequenced in a study of T cell responses to AZD1222 COVID-19 vaccine. Data came from immunoSEQ multiplex PCR; TCRdb stores just in-frame clones and leaves some out. This sample carries about 59,000 clones, 80% to 90% of them seen once, and the ten largest clones take about 20%. The sequencing here drew on peripheral blood, taken on day 0 of AZD1222 vaccination. Source of these receptors: an adult in good health.

CDR3 sequence (DNA): TGTGCCAGCAGTTCAGCGACTACGGGGGAGCAGTACGTC. Translated: CASSSATTGEQYV. The rearrangement joins TRBV12-3 or TRBV12-4 to TRBJ2-7; TRBD2 is a possible D gene (5 bases). The CDR3 extends over 13 amino acids. The V and J ends lost 4 bases and 7 bases respectively, with 14 bases between them.

The CDR3 DNA follows: TGTGCCAGTAGTATAAGGGGGGGCCCTAGAGCCACAGATACGCAGTATTTT. It translates to CASSIRGGPRATDTQYF. The chain is built from TRBV19 and TRBJ2-3; possibly TRBD2 for D (7 bases). V was clipped by 2 bases and J by 2 bases, with 17 bases between them. CDR3 length equals 17 residues. CDR1 is LNHDA, CDR2 SQIVND, per germline (reference sequence).

The rearrangement joins TRBV28 to TRBJ1-5; 9 nucleotides match TRBD1. Germline lookup yields CDR1 MDHEN and CDR2 SYDVKM. The trim removed 3 bases at V and 3 bases at J, leaving 9 bases unmatched. The CDR3 extends over 17 amino acids. The CDR3 is CASSFPTGGSNNQPQHF. The CDR3 DNA reads as TGTGCCAGCAGTTTCCCGACAGGGGGAAGTAACAATCAGCCCCAGCATTTT. Full variable domain (rest looked up from reference TRBV28 and TRBJ1-5): DVKVTQSSRYLVKRTGEKVFLECVQDMDHENMFWYRQDPGLGLRLIYFSYDVKMKEKGDIPEGYSVSREKKERFSLILESASTNQTSMYLCASSFPTGGSNNQPQHFGDGTRLSIL.

The V call is TRBV28, the J call TRBJ1-1, with 9 bases lining up with TRBD1. The CDR3 length is 14 residues. Germline CDR1 is MDHEN and CDR2 is SYDVKM. With V trimmed by 1 base and J by 6 bases, 3 bases remained unmatched. The CDR3 here is CASSLSGQGAEAFF. DNA of the CDR3: TGTGCCAGCAGTTTATCGGGACAGGGCGCTGAAGCTTTCTTT.

The rearrangement joins TRBV6-5 to TRBJ1-1; no definite D call. This CDR3 region has 13 residues. Germline-derived CDR1 and CDR2 are MNHEY and SVGAGI. The germline V and J ends were trimmed by 5 bases and 4 bases, with 11 bases remaining between them. This chain's CDR3 is CASSQRESTEAFF. CDR3 nucleotides: TGTGCCAGCAGTCAGAGGGAAAGCACTGAAGCTTTCTTT.

The gene calls are TRBV7-2 and TRBJ2-7, with 9 bases identical to TRBD1. Germline V gene lookup returns CDR1 SGHTA and CDR2 FQGNSA. V gave up 5 bases and J gave up 4 bases; unmatched junction bases: 3. The CDR3 sequence is 13 residues long. The CDR3 sequence: CASSPDRGYEQYF. As DNA, the CDR3 is TGTGCCAGCAGCCCCGACAGGGGGTACGAGCAGTACTTC.

The chain couples TRBV2 to TRBJ2-7, with 10 bases aligning to TRBD1. V lost 1 base and J lost 6; bases outside the gene matches: 0. Germline CDR1 reads SNHLY; CDR2 reads FYNNEI. The CDR3 is 13 amino acids. Written as DNA, the CDR3 is TGTGCCAGCAGTGAAGGGGACAGGGGCGAGCAGTACTTC. Encoded protein: CASSEGDRGEQYF.

This clone was seen more than once but under ten times. CDR3 in DNA: TGTGCCAGCAGGGGGAACGGGGAGCTGTTTTTT. Residues: CASRGNGELFF. This chain uses TRBV25-1 with TRBJ2-2, with D uncertain. CDR1 MGHDK and CDR2 SYGVNS come from the germline V gene. The germline V and J ends were trimmed by 6 bases and 7 bases, with 6 bases remaining between them. This CDR3 spans 11 amino acids.

The chain is built from TRBV5-1 and TRBJ1-2, with 7 bases matching TRBD1. V lost 5 bases to trimming and J lost 5 bases; unmatched junction nucleotides: 9. The germline V gene encodes CDR1 SGHRS and CDR2 YFSETQ. This CDR3 is 14 amino acids long. The CDR3 DNA is TGCGCCAGCAGTTCGGCAGGGACAGCTTATGGCTACACCTTC. Translation gives CASSSAGTAYGYTF.

Only a few counts were recorded for this clone. This chain connects TRBV7-2 to TRBJ2-1; possible D gene TRBD2, 5 bases. The V gene lost 5 bases and the J gene lost 6 bases, with 11 bases spanning the gap. The length of the CDR3 is 13 residues. The V gene's germline CDR1 is SGHTA and CDR2 FQGNSA. The CDR3 is CASSLEARNEQFF. CDR3 DNA: TGTGCCAGCAGCCTGGAGGCTCGCAATGAGCAGTTCTTC.

The chain combines TRBV4-3 with TRBJ2-7, with a possible D match to TRBD1 (6 bases). V was clipped by 1 base and J by 1 base, with 11 bases between them. CDR3 length equals 15 residues. Germline V gene lookup returns CDR1 LGHNA and CDR2 YSLEER. In DNA form, the CDR3 reads TGCGCCAGCAGCCAAGGGCAGGGGAAATCCTACGAGCAGTACTTC. Its protein product is CASSQGQGKSYEQYF.

The V and J genes are TRBV29-1 and TRBJ2-1; 13 bases map to TRBD2. The germline gives CDR1 SQVTM, CDR2 ANQGSEA. Trimming at V came to 7 bases and at J to 4 bases, leaving 7 bases not matched to a gene. The CDR3 contains 15 residues. The CDR3 is CSAATGLAGYNEQFF. In DNA, the CDR3 is TGCAGCGCCGCAACGGGACTAGCGGGGTACAATGAGCAGTTCTTC.

The chain has TRBV19 and TRBJ1-2; unclear D gene. Trimming took off 6 bases at V and 5 bases at J, with 13 bases between the two ends. CDR3 length: 13 amino acids. In germline, CDR1 is LNHDA, CDR2 SQIVND (reference sequence). Here the CDR3 reads CASSPDRRYGYTF. DNA of the CDR3: TGTGCCAGTAGCCCTGACCGAAGGTATGGCTACACCTTC.

J is TRBJ2-1 and V is TRBV7-2; D ambiguous. Trimming pared 1 base from V and 3 bases from J, leaving 4 bases between. CDR1 is SGHTA and CDR2 is FQGNSA in the germline V gene. The CDR3 consists of 13 residues. As DNA, the CDR3 is TGTGCCAGCAGCTTAGGGAACTACAATGAGCAGTTCTTC. Translation: CASSLGNYNEQFF.

The chain is built from TRBV6-2 or TRBV6-3 and TRBJ2-7; TRBD2 matches 11 bases. The junction had 4 bases not matched to a gene; V was cut back by 5 bases and J by 4 bases. CDR1 and CDR2 (germline): MNHEY, SVGEGT. CDR3 length: 14 amino acids. CDR3 protein: CASSTPSGGYEQYV. CDR3 DNA: TGTGCCAGCAGTACCCCTAGCGGGGGGTACGAGCAGTACGTC.

This chain uses TRBV11-2 with TRBJ1-3; tentative D call: TRBD1 (5 bases). Germline values: CDR1 SGHAT, CDR2 FQNNGV. Deletions cut 1 base from V and 4 bases from J, with 17 bases between. The CDR3 extends over 17 amino acids. The CDR3 DNA is TGTGCCAGCAGCTTAGCGCGGGGCAGGGCGCAGGGAAACACCATATATTTT. Its translation is CASSLARGRAQGNTIYF.

The gene calls are TRBV3-1 (or the pseudogene TRBV3-2) and TRBJ2-5; D ambiguous. The germline CDR1 and CDR2 sequences are LGHDT and YNNKEL (reference sequence). The CDR3 runs to 13 residues. Deletions cut 1 base from V and 7 bases from J, with 10 bases between. Here the CDR3 DNA reads TGTGCCAGCAGCCAAGGGCGTGAAGGGACCCAGTACTTC. It encodes CASSQGREGTQYF.